This TCR beta chain appears in the sequencing data of a study of shared clonotypes between healthy human individuals (TCRdb year 2020). Concerning the study at large: Two women and a few men aged 18 to 49 years were included in the cohort. Per donor, three plates each were used for CD4 naive and CD4 memory, two for CD8 naive, and one for CD8 memory. The study deeply sequenced blood TCR repertoires of about 5 healthy adults to estimate repertoire size and the extent of clonotype sharing between individuals. Different laboratories and diverse techniques were used to prepare libraries and sequence TCR repertoires, to increase sequencing depth and limit assay-specific biases. Each donor's leukapheresis produced roughly between about 0.8 and 8.9 billion PBMCs.

The germline V end is reduced by 1 base and the J end by 8 bases; junction bases left unmatched: 7. Based on the germline V gene, the CDR1 and CDR2 sequences are SGHTA and FQGNSA. There are 15 amino acids in the CDR3, from cysteine to phenylalanine inclusive. Solely the CDR3 DNA is kept, with 45 bases framed from the first base. TCR CDR3 regions were amplified from genomic DNA by multiplex PCR using the deep immunoSEQ assay. For each cell subset, the extracted genomic DNA was distributed evenly across all wells of several immunoSEQ 96-well plates, and each plate served as one replicate. Each replicate PCR for sorted subsets received around 210 ng genomic DNA, equal to about 30,000 T cell genomes. Purified libraries were quantified with a Qubit 3.0 fluorometer, sized on a Bioanalyzer 2100, and re-quantified with the KAPA Library Quantification kit. Each immunoSEQ 96-well plate was sequenced on its own single-read 150-cycle Illumina NextSeq 550 flow cell. The paper's processing steps were these. Because the immunoSEQ output held only junctional sequences and lacked quality scores, the filtering could not match the filtering applied to full-length reads. To assign V/J genes and CDR3, sequences were annotated against IMGT germline references using PyIR, a Python wrapper for IgBLAST v1.9. Reads were filtered out if the reads had weak V/J assignments (E-value above 1e-6), no CDR3, stop codons, out-of-frame junctions, or ambiguous translated residues. V3J clonotypes were defined as sequences sharing an identical inferred V gene, J gene, and CDR3 amino acid sequence. To compute the percentage overlap between repertoires, the number of shared unique clonotypes was divided by the size of the smaller repertoire. Three approaches were used to assess repertoire richness: RTK rarefaction, the Chao1 estimator, and Recon v2.1 estimates of unobserved clonotypes. Generation probabilities were computed with OLGA for all TCRbeta clonotypes obtained by the gDNA method from several donors. In TCRdb, the immuneACCESS table is reduced to in-frame sequences with V and J assigned. These tables do not hold every clone; where another copy was compared, an unresolved V gene accounts for under half, and the others remain unexplained. Clone size and V and J calls were adopted from that table, with D and trimming inferred from the DNA. The sample profile shows 650,000 to 800,000 clones; approximately 90% of them were found once. Approximately 22% of the sample rests with the top ten.

Results the study describes overall, beyond this receptor: When several donors were compared, the shared fraction of clonotypes was about 5.4% for naive CD4, around 3.5% for naive CD8, 2.3% for memory CD4, and less than 0.45% for memory CD8. Because the study included only a small number of donors, the genetic and exposure-history diversity represented was limited. Incomplete sequencing was indicated by rarefaction of sorted-subset datasets, despite the large sequencing depth. Compared with non-shared clonotypes, the clonotypes found in all four sorted-subset donors had higher generation probabilities. Based on pairwise subsampling, the degree of clonotype sharing among donors was expected to be affected by sequencing depth. Sampling was limited to blood, and TCR repertoires in tissue likely differ from TCR repertoires in blood. Larger estimated clonotype richness was generally found for naive subsets than for memory subsets.

CD8 naive samples consisted of CD45RO-negative cells that were positively selected for CCR7, yielding a CD45RA+CCR7+ population without TemRA cells. The donors were healthy, HIV-negative adults with no recently reported acute infections or vaccinations. Every donor was a Caucasian adult residing in Nashville, Tennessee, USA. Blood was obtained by leukapheresis, after which PBMCs were separated by Ficoll-Histopaque density gradient centrifugation and cryopreserved in liquid nitrogen vapor phase. Analytical flow cytometry was used to check the purity and quantity of each magnetically sorted T cell population. Genomic DNA was isolated from every sorted fraction and measured by UV absorbance on a Nanodrop 2000c. Of note for this clone: Its antigen is not yet known. No much larger clone is present one base from it, and per-base qualities are unavailable.

The TCR sequence derives from a man aged 30 to 39 in good health. Recombination joined TRBV7-2 with TRBJ2-1; TRBD1 fits 8 bases in the junction. Sequenced: naive CD8+ T cells sorted from blood. The sample's cell subset or site label, decoded: CD45RA+CCR7+. The CDR3 protein is CASSLVTGGSDEQFF. The DNA sequence is TGTGCCAGCAGCTTAGTAACAGGGGGTAGCGATGAGCAGTTCTTC.